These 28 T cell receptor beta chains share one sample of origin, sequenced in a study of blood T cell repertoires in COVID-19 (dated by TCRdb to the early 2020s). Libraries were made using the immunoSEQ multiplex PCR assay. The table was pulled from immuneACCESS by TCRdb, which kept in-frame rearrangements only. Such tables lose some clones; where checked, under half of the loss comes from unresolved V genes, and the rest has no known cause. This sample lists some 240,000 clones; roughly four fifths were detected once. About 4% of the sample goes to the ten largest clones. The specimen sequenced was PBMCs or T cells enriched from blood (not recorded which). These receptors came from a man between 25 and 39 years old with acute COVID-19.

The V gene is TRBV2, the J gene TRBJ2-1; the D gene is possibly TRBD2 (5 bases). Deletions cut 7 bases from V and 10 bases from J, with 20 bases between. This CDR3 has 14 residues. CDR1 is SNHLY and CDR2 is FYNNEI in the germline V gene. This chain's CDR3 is CASTEAGIAREQFF. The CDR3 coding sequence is TGTGCCAGCACCGAAGCCGGGATAGCCCGGGAGCAGTTCTTC.

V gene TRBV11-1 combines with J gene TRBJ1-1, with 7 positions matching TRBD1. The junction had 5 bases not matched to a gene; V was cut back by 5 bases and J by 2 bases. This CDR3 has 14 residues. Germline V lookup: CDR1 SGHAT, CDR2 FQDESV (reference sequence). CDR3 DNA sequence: TGTGCCAGCAGCCACGACAGGGATAACACTGAAGCTTTCTTT. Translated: CASSHDRDNTEAFF.

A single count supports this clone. CDR3 region: CASSQSTVYNEQFF. In DNA form, the CDR3 reads TGCGCCAGCAGCCAGTCGACAGTTTACAATGAGCAGTTCTTC. V gene TRBV4-1 combines with J gene TRBJ2-1, with TRBD1 as a possible D gene (5 bases). Germline V gene lookup returns CDR1 MGHRA and CDR2 YSYEKL. V dropped 3 bases and J dropped 4 bases, with 10 bases sitting between them. This CDR3 region has 14 residues.

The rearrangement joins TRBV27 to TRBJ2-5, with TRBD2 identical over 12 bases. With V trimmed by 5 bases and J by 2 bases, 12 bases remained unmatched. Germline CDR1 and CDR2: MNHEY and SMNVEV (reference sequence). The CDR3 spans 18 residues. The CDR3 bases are TGTGCCAGCAGTCCCCACCTACTAGCGGGGGGCCTTCAAGAGACCCAGTACTTC. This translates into CASSPHLLAGGLQETQYF.

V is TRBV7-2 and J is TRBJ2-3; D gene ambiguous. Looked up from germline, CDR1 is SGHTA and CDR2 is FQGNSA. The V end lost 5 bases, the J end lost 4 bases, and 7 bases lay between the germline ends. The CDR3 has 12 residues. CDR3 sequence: CASSPLSDTQYF. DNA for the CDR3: TGTGCCAGCAGCCCCCTATCAGATACGCAGTATTTT.

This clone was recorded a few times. CDR3 sequence: CASSLLVPVGGAFF. CDR3 in DNA: TGTGCCAGCAGTTTACTAGTCCCCGTTGGGGGCGCTTTCTTT. The chain is built from TRBV28 and TRBJ1-1; TRBD1 is a possible D gene (6 bases). In germline, CDR1 is MDHEN, CDR2 SYDVKM. The V gene lost 2 bases and the J gene lost 11 bases, with 18 bases spanning the gap. The CDR3 sequence is 14 residues long.

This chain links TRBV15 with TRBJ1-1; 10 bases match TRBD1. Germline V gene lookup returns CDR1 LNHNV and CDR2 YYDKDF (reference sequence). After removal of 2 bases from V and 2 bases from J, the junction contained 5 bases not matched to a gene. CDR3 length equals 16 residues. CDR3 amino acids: CATSRTRTGGNTEAFF. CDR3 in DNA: TGTGCCACCAGCAGAACGCGGACAGGGGGAAACACTGAAGCTTTCTTT.

The CDR3 region is CASSKEVGLNEKLFF. In DNA form, the CDR3 reads TGTGCCAGCAGCAAAGAGGTGGGGCTTAATGAAAAACTGTTTTTT. V usage is TRBV21-1 and J usage is TRBJ1-4; TRBD1, the table's D call, was not compared with the DNA. TRBV21-1 is listed as a pseudogene. The CDR3 is made up of 15 amino acids.

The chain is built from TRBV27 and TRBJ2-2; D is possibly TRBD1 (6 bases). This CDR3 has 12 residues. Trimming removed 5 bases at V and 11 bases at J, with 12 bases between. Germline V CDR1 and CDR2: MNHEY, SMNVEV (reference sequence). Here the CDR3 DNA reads TGTGCCAGCAGTACCCGACAGGCTGAGCTGTTTTTT. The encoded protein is CASSTRQAELFF.

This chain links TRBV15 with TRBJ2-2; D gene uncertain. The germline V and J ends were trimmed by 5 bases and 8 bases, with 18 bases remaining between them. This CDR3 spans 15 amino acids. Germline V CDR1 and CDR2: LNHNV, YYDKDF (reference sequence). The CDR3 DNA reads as TGTGCCACCAGCCGCGACATCCCCCCACCAGGGGAGCTGTTTTTT. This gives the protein CATSRDIPPPGELFF. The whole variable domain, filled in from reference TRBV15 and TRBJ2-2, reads DAMVIQNPRYQVTQFGKPVTLSCSQTLNHNVMYWYQQKSSQAPKLLFHYYDKDFNNEADTPDNFQSRRPNTSFCFLDIRSPGLGDTAMYLCATSRDIPPPGELFFGEGSRLTVL.

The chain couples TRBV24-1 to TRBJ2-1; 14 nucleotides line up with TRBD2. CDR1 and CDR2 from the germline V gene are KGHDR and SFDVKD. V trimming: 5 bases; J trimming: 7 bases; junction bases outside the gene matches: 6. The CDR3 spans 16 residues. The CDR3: CATSAATSGRANEQFF. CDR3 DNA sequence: TGTGCCACCAGTGCCGCGACTAGCGGGAGGGCAAATGAGCAGTTCTTC.

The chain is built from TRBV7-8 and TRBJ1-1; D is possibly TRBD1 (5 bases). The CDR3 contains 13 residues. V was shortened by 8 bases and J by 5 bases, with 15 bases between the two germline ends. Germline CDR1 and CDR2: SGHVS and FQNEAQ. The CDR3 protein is CASRRGAMTEAFF. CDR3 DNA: TGTGCCAGCCGCCGTGGGGCGATGACTGAAGCTTTCTTT.

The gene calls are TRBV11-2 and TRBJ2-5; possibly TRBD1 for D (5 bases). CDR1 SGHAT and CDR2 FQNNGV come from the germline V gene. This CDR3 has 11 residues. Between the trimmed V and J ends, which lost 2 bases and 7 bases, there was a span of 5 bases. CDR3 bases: TGTGCCAGCAGCTTAAGGGGGACCCAGTACTTC. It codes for CASSLRGTQYF.

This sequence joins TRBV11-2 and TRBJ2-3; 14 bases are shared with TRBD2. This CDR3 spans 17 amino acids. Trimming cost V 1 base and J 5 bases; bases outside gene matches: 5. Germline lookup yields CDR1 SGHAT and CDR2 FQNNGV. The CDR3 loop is CASSLGGTSGSGDTQYF. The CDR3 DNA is TGTGCCAGCAGCTTAGGCGGGACTAGCGGGAGCGGAGATACGCAGTATTTT.

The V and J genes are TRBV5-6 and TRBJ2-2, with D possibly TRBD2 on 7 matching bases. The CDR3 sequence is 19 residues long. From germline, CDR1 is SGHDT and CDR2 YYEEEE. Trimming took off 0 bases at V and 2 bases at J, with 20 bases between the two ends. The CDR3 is CASSLAKGAGALNTGELFF. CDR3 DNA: TGTGCCAGCAGCTTGGCCAAAGGGGCGGGGGCCCTCAACACCGGGGAGCTGTTTTTT.

CDR3 coding DNA: TGTGCCAGCAGCCAATGGAGGGAGGGGACTGAAGCTTTCTTT. Its translation is CASSQWREGTEAFF. The rearrangement uses TRBV16 and TRBJ1-1; D is perhaps TRBD1 (5 bases). CDR3 length: 14 amino acids. Germline-derived CDR1 and CDR2 are KGHSY and FQNENV. Trimming cost V 1 base and J 5 bases, with 11 bases left between them.

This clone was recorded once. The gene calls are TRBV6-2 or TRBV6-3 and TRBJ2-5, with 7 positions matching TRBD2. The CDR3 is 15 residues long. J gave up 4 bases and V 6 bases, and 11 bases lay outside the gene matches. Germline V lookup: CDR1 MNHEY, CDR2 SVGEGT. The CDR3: CASSRLRESPETQYF. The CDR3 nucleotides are TGTGCCAGCAGCCGGTTGCGGGAGTCCCCAGAGACCCAGTACTTC.

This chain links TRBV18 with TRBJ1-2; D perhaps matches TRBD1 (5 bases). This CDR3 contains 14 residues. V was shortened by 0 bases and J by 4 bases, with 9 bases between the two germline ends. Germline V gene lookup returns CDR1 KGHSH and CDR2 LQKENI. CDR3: CASSPPGDVYGYTF. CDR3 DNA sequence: TGTGCCAGCTCACCACCAGGGGATGTCTATGGCTACACCTTC.

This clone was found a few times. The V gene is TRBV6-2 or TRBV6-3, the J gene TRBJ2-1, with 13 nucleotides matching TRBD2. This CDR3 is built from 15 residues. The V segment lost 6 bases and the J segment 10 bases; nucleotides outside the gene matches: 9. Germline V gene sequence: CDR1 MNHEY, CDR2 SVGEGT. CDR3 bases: TGTGCCAGCAGCCCAGGACTAGCGGGAGTAGGAGAGCAGTTCTTC. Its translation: CASSPGLAGVGEQFF.

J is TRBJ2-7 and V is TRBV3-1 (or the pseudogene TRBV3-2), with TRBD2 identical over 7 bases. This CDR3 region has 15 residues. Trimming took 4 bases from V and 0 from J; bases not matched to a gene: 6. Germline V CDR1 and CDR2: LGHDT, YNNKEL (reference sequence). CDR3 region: CASSLRLAPSYEQYV. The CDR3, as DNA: TGTGCCAGCAGCCTCAGACTAGCCCCCTCCTACGAGCAGTACGTC.

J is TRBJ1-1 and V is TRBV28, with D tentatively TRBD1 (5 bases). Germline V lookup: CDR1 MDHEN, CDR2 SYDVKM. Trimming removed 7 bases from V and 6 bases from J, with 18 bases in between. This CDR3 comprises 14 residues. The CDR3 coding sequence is TGTGCCAGCATCCCGCCGGGGCGGGGGGCTGAAGCTTTCTTT. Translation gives CASIPPGRGAEAFF.

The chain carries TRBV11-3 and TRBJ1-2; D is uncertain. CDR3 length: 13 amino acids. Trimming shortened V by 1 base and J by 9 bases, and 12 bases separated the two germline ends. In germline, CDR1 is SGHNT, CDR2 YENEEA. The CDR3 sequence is CASSLGAGFSYTF. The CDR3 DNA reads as TGTGCCAGCAGCTTAGGAGCAGGTTTCAGCTACACCTTC.

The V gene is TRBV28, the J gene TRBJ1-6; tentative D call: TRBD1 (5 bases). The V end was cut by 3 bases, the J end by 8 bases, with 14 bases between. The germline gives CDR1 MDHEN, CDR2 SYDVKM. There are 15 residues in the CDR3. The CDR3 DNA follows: TGTGCCAGCAGTTTTTTCTCCCAGGGTGATTCACCCCTCCACTTT. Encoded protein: CASSFFSQGDSPLHF.

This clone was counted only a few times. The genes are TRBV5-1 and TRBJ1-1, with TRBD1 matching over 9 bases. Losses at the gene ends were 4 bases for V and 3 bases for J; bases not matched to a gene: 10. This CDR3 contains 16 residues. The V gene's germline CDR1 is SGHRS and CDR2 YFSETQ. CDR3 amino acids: CASSLGQGVKDTEAFF. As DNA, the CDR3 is TGCGCCAGCAGCCTGGGACAGGGAGTAAAGGACACTGAAGCTTTCTTT.

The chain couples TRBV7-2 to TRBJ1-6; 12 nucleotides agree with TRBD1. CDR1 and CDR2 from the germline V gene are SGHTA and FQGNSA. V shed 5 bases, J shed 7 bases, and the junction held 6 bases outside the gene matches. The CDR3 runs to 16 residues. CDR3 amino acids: CASSLGTGGFNSPLHF. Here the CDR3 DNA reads TGTGCCAGCAGCCTTGGGACAGGGGGCTTCAATTCACCCCTCCACTTT.

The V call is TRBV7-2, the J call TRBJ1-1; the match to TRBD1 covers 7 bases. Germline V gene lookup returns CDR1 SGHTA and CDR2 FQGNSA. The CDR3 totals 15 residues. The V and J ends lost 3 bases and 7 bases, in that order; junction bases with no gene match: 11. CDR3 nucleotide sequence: TGTGCCAGCAGCTTGTTTCTGGAGGGGGCGAATGAAGCTTTCTTT. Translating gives CASSLFLEGANEAFF.

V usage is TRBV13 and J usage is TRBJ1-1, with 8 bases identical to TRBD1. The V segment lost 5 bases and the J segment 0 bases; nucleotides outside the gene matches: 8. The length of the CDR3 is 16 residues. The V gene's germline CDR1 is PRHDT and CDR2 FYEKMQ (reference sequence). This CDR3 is CASSPGDRSMNTEAFF. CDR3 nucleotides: TGTGCCAGCAGCCCCGGGGACAGGTCAATGAACACTGAAGCTTTCTTT.

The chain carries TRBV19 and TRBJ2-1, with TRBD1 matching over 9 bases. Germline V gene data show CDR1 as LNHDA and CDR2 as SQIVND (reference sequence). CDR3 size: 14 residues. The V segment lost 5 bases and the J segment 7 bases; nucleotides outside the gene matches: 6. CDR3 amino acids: CASSLADRGNEQFF. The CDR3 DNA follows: TGTGCCAGTAGTCTTGCTGACAGGGGGAATGAGCAGTTCTTC.